This T cell receptor (beta chain) comes out of a study of shared clonotypes between healthy human individuals. This clone was seen just once. Method: immunoSEQ multiplex PCR; TCRdb's copy keeps in-frame clones and lacks some. Found here are 1.5 million to 2.5 million clones, roughly 95% of them singletons; the top ten hold more than 0.95%. CD8 cells classed as naive were CD45RO-negative and positively selected for CCR7, excluding terminally differentiated effector memory CD45RA+ cells. The CDR3 has 12 amino acids. Germline V gives CDR1 LNHNV, CDR2 YYDKDF (reference sequence). V lost 3 bases, J lost 5 bases, and 5 bases lay in between.

Source material: naive CD8+ T cells sorted from blood. This TCR was recovered from a man aged 18 to 30 in good health. The J gene is TRBJ1-5, the V gene TRBV15; D call uncertain. This CDR3 reads CATSSGHQPQHF. The DNA of the CDR3 is TGTGCCACCAGCAGCGGGCATCAGCCCCAGCATTTT.